Listed here are 10 T cell receptor beta chains from one sample, sequenced in a study of lymphopenia after photon versus proton radiotherapy. Clones were sequenced by immunoSEQ multiplex PCR, and TCRdb holds only the in-frame ones, with some missing. The sample shows some 33,000 clones, roughly 90% of them seen only once. The sample in question was peripheral blood, obtained from a patient treated with photon-based radiotherapy. The source is a woman in her forties or fifties with pancreatic cancer.

The rearrangement joins TRBV6-6 to TRBJ2-7, with TRBD2 matching over 13 bases. CDR1 is MNHNY, CDR2 SVGAGI, per germline (reference sequence). V lost 10 bases to trimming and J lost 2 bases; unmatched junction nucleotides: 5. The CDR3 loop spans 14 amino acids. CDR3 sequence: CATGTSGRAYEQYF. For the CDR3, the DNA is TGTGCCACAGGAACTAGCGGGAGGGCCTACGAGCAGTACTTC.

The V and J genes are TRBV10-2 and TRBJ1-1, with TRBD1 matching over 11 bases. The length of the CDR3 is 14 residues. The germline gives CDR1 WSHSY, CDR2 SAAADI. Germline trimming cut 7 bases from V and 3 bases from J; bases unmatched to any gene: 4. The CDR3 DNA reads TGCGCCAGCACTGCGGACAGGGGGCACACTGAAGCTTTCTTT. Amino acid sequence: CASTADRGHTEAFF.

The table lists this clone with a count of one. This chain links TRBV7-9 with TRBJ2-1; the match to TRBD2 covers 10 bases. Germline V lookup: CDR1 SEHNR, CDR2 FQNEAQ (reference sequence). V shed 5 bases, J shed 7 bases, and the junction held 8 bases outside the gene matches. The CDR3 has 15 residues. CDR3 amino acids: CASSILAGWGNEQFF. The CDR3 DNA reads as TGTGCCAGCAGCATACTAGCGGGATGGGGGAATGAGCAGTTCTTC. Filled out from reference TRBV7-9 and TRBJ2-1, the complete variable domain reads DTGVSQNPRHKITKRGQNVTFRCDPISEHNRLYWYRQTLGQGPEFLTYFQNEAQLEKSRLLSDRFSAERPKGSFSTLEIQRTEQGDSAMYLCASSILAGWGNEQFFGPGTRLTVL.

This clone was recorded once. The V call is TRBV10-2, the J call TRBJ2-7, with D unclear. Looked up from germline, CDR1 is WSHSY and CDR2 is SAAADI. V was cut by 4 bases and J by 3 bases, with 7 bases left in between. This CDR3 comprises 12 residues. The CDR3 DNA reads as TGCGCCAGCAGTGCTAGAGGCTACGAGCAGTACTTC. This translates into CASSARGYEQYF.

The V gene is TRBV5-1, the J gene TRBJ2-3; D may match TRBD1 or TRBD2 (5 bases each). The CDR3 extends over 15 amino acids. Germline assignment: CDR1 SGHRS and CDR2 YFSETQ. V shed 7 bases and J shed 0 bases, with 15 bases lying between them. This CDR3 reads CASRDRGASTDTQYF. DNA for the CDR3: TGCGCCAGCCGGGACCGAGGGGCGAGCACAGATACGCAGTATTTT.

This clone was picked up a small number of times. This rearrangement joins TRBV7-9 to TRBJ2-1; D ambiguous. The CDR3 runs to 13 residues. CDR1 is SEHNR and CDR2 is FQNEAQ in the germline V gene (reference sequence). The V end lost 1 base, the J end lost 7 bases, and 8 bases lay between the germline ends. CDR3 DNA sequence: TGTGCCAGCAGCTTAGAGAACGCGAATGAGCAGTTCTTC. Translation: CASSLENANEQFF.

The rearrangement links TRBV28 to TRBJ2-7; TRBD2 agrees at 9 bases. The CDR3 runs to 15 residues. Germline loops: CDR1 MDHEN, CDR2 SYDVKM. J lost 1 base, V lost 1 base, and 2 bases had no gene match. Here the CDR3 reads CASSLSAGGSYEQYF. In nucleotides, the CDR3 is TGTGCCAGCAGTTTATCGGCGGGAGGGTCCTACGAGCAGTACTTC.

This chain joins TRBV19 and TRBJ2-1; D unclear. V was clipped by 7 bases and J by 2 bases, with 15 bases between them. The CDR3 has 15 residues. Germline CDR1 LNHDA, CDR2 SQIVND (reference sequence). CDR3 bases: TGTGCCAGTAAGTCCCCCAGCGACCCCTACAATGAGCAGTTCTTC. Translating gives CASKSPSDPYNEQFF.

The rearrangement joins TRBV14 to TRBJ2-7, with TRBD1 identical over 9 bases. V gave up 0 bases and J gave up 4 bases; unmatched junction bases: 4. Germline CDR1 and CDR2: SGHDN and FVKESK. The CDR3 has 15 amino acids. In DNA form, the CDR3 reads TGTGCCAGCAGCCAAGACGGGACAGGGTGGTACGAGCAGTACTTC. Protein sequence: CASSQDGTGWYEQYF.

This chain connects TRBV2 to TRBJ2-7, with D possibly TRBD2 on 6 matching bases. The CDR3 is 12 amino acids. V shed 4 bases and J shed 13 bases, with 17 bases lying between them. Germline lookup yields CDR1 SNHLY and CDR2 FYNNEI. DNA for the CDR3: TGTGCCAGCAGTGTGGTTTCGACTAGTTTCTACTTC. This encodes CASSVVSTSFYF.